These T cell receptor beta chains were read from a single sample in a study of neurological immune-mediated disorders. Using its own MiXCR run on the 5' RACE reads, TCRdb lists one record per CDR3 protein. The sample lists about 49,000 distinct CDR3 sequences, 9% to 10% occurring once. The sample consisted of PBMCs. The source is a woman in her thirties or forties in good health. CDR3s include the opening cysteine and the closing phenylalanine or tryptophan. The D gene is left open where the match is weak. Part of the rows lack a size; the others show once, few, many or a class for expanded clones.

TRBJ1-5,NA,TRBV7-8,many,TGTGCCAGCAGCTTAAACCCGGGAAATCAGCCCCAGCATTTT,CASSLNPGNQPQHF
TRBJ2-5,TRBD1,TRBV7-6,NA,TGTGTCAGCAGCGTCCGGGACAGAGGGGAGACCCAGTACTTC,CVSSVRDRGETQYF
TRBJ2-7,TRBD2,TRBV9,many,TGTGCCAGCAGCGTAGATGGTAGCGGGCCTTACGAGCAGTACTTC,CASSVDGSGPYEQYF
TRBJ1-1,NA,TRBV12-3/TRBV12-4,many,TGTGCCAGCAGTTTAGCCCCTCACTCCGGGACGGAGAACACTGAAGCTTTCTTT,CASSLAPHSGTENTEAFF
TRBJ1-1,TRBD1,TRBV2,many,TGTGCCAGTGTCCAGGGGGACACTGAAGCTTTCTTT,CASVQGDTEAFF
TRBJ1-4,NA,TRBV7-9,many,TGTGCCAGCAGTCACGGGGGAGCTCGTGAAAAACTGTTTTTT,CASSHGGAREKLFF
TRBJ2-7,TRBD2,TRBV5-1,NA,TGCGCCAGCAGCCCCGGGACTAGAGGTTACGAGCAGTACTTC,CASSPGTRGYEQYF
TRBJ1-2,NA,TRBV15,many,TGTGCCACCAGCAGAGTACCCGAGGGATATGGCTACACCTTC,CATSRVPEGYGYTF
TRBJ2-2,NA,TRBV12-3/TRBV12-4,many,TGTGCCAGCAGTTGGACAGCTTACACCGGGGAGCTGTTTTTT,CASSWTAYTGELFF
TRBJ2-7,NA,TRBV5-6,many,TGTGCCAGCAGCTTCGGGAGCCGCGACGAGCAGTACTTC,CASSFGSRDEQYF
TRBJ2-3,TRBD2,TRBV7-2,many,TGTGCCAGCAGGGTTACCGTAACGGGGGGGCCCAAGTATTTT,CASRVTVTGGPKYF
TRBJ2-5,NA,TRBV7-2,many,TGTGCCAGCAGCTTAGGACAGGAGTCAAAGACCCAGTACTTC,CASSLGQESKTQYF
TRBJ1-2,TRBD1,TRBV6-5,many,TGTGCCAGCAGCCTTGGACAGGGGGAAGGCTACACCTTC,CASSLGQGEGYTF
TRBJ2-1,NA,TRBV5-1,many,TGCGCCAGCAGCTTGACTTCCGGGAACTCCTACAATGAGCAGTTCTTC,CASSLTSGNSYNEQFF
TRBJ2-1,TRBD2,TRBV20-1,many,TGCAGTGCCCAGTCGGGGAGCGGGGTGGGCTATGAGCAGTTCTTC,CSAQSGSGVGYEQFF
TRBJ1-2,NA,TRBV10-3,many,TGTGCCATCAGTGAGACCTATAACTATGGCTACACCTTC,CAISETYNYGYTF
TRBJ2-2,TRBD2,TRBV6-1,many,TGTGCCAGCAGTGGCCCGGGACTAGTTACCGGGGAGCTGTTTTTT,CASSGPGLVTGELFF
TRBJ2-7,TRBD1,TRBV5-1,many,TGCGCCAGCAGCTTGTTTACAGGGGAGAACGAGCAGTACTTC,CASSLFTGENEQYF